Given below is one T cell receptor beta chain in context. The record originates from a study of T-cell reconstitution after alpha-beta-depleted transplantation in children. Unique molecular identifiers were incorporated during preparation of the TCRbeta library. Each CDR3 protein gets one entry after TCRdb re-called the PCR reads with MiXCR. The table has almost 500,000 distinct CDR3 sequences, approximately 12% seen once; the top ten hold 5% to 6%. This clonotype originated in a human donor who donated a stem cell graft to a child with combined immunodeficiency. Sequencing used PBMCs from the stem cell graft donor, obtained from the stem cell graft.

This CDR3 is CASSYSKISGANVLTF. The CDR3 DNA sequence: TGTGCCAGCAGTTACTCGAAGATCTCTGGGGCCAACGTCCTGACTTTC. V usage is TRBV6-5 and J usage is TRBJ2-6; D not certain. V was trimmed by 0 bases and J by 0 bases, leaving 6 bases between them. CDR1 is MNHEY and CDR2 is SVGAGI in the germline V gene. This CDR3 is built from 16 residues.